These T cell receptor beta chains were read from a single sample in a study of cytomegalovirus exposure and HLA in healthy donors. Clones were sequenced by immunoSEQ multiplex PCR, and TCRdb holds only the in-frame ones, with some missing. The top ten hold less than 3% of the sample, which has some 110,000 clones, 75% seen once. The sequencing sample was made of PBMCs. These receptor sequences come from a male donor in good health and CMV-seropositive. Both conserved end residues are part of each CDR3. Each record gives: J gene, clone size, V gene, D gene, CDR3 protein, CDR3 DNA. D genes are given only for firm matches. Size tells how often a clone was seen (once, few, many) or the class of an expanded clone, and some rows leave it out.

TRBJ2-5	.	TRBV27	TRBD2	CASNLIAGAGGETQYF	TGTGCCAGCAACCTAATAGCGGGAGCGGGAGGAGAGACCCAGTACTTC
TRBJ2-3	.	TRBV9	.	CASSLIIPDTQYF	TGTGCCAGCAGCCTAATTATTCCAGATACGCAGTATTTT
TRBJ1-1	.	TRBV28	TRBD1	CASSPPKQGRNTEAFF	TGTGCCAGCAGTCCGCCAAAACAGGGGCGGAACACTGAAGCTTTCTTT
TRBJ2-7	few	TRBV7-3	TRBD2	CASSPTSGGDYEQYF	TGTGCCAGCAGCCCGACTAGCGGGGGGGACTACGAGCAGTACTTC
TRBJ2-5	once	TRBV19	.	CASRKRQAQETQYF	TGTGCCAGTCGAAAACGACAGGCACAAGAGACCCAGTACTTC
TRBJ1-5	.	TRBV7-9	.	CASSPLGLINQPQHF	TGTGCCAGCAGCCCTTTGGGCCTGATTAATCAGCCCCAGCATTTT
TRBJ2-7	.	TRBV19	TRBD2	CASSIAAGEGHEQYF	TGTGCCAGTAGTATAGCTGCGGGGGAAGGCCACGAGCAGTACTTC
TRBJ1-1	.	TRBV29-1	.	CSCYRAMNTEAFF	TGCAGCTGTTACAGGGCCATGAACACTGAAGCTTTCTTT
TRBJ2-1	.	TRBV5-1	TRBD2	CASSSKTSGRAGAEYNEQFF	TGCGCCAGCAGCTCAAAGACTAGCGGGAGGGCCGGTGCAGAATACAATGAGCAGTTCTTC
TRBJ1-1	.	TRBV5-1	TRBD1	CASSVGQAVEAFF	TGCGCCAGCAGCGTAGGACAGGCCGTGGAAGCTTTCTTT
TRBJ2-7	.	TRBV7-9	.	CASSQAASYEQYF	TGTGCCAGCAGCCAGGCAGCCTCCTACGAGCAGTACTTC
TRBJ2-1	.	TRBV7-6	TRBD2	CASRWGAGTSGVGSYNEQFF	TGTGCCAGCAGATGGGGCGCGGGGACTAGCGGGGTTGGCTCCTACAATGAGCAGTTCTTC
TRBJ2-5	.	TRBV7-9	.	CASSRLVQETQYF	TGTGCCAGCAGCCGACTAGTGCAAGAGACCCAGTACTTC
TRBJ2-1	.	TRBV6-1	.	CASTVFPNSPNEQFF	TGTGCCAGCACGGTCTTCCCCAATTCCCCCAATGAGCAGTTCTTC
TRBJ2-7	.	TRBV7-6	TRBD1	CASSFSTGYEQYF	TGTGCCAGCAGCTTCTCGACAGGGTACGAGCAGTACTTC
TRBJ2-7	.	TRBV28	TRBD1	CASSLSGWDRGSYEQYF	TGTGCCAGCAGTTTATCGGGGTGGGACAGGGGCTCCTACGAGCAGTACTTC
TRBJ1-2	.	TRBV9	.	CASSPERQTYGYTF	TGTGCCAGCAGCCCAGAGCGACAGACCTATGGCTACACCTTC
TRBJ1-5	.	TRBV5-4	.	CASSSDSGKPQHF	TGTGCCAGCAGCTCGGACAGTGGGAAGCCCCAGCATTTT
TRBJ1-5	few	TRBV4-3	TRBD1	CASSQDQGTAQPQHF	TGCGCCAGCAGCCAAGATCAAGGGACAGCTCAGCCCCAGCATTTT
TRBJ1-1	.	TRBV13	TRBD1	CASSFNRGLEDTEAFF	TGTGCCAGCAGCTTTAACAGGGGCTTAGAGGACACTGAAGCTTTCTTT
TRBJ2-7	few	TRBV6-4	.	CASSEQTGRSYEQYF	TGTGCCAGCAGTGAACAGACAGGCCGCTCCTACGAGCAGTACTTC
TRBJ1-3	few	TRBV15	.	CATVSGASGNTIYF	TGTGCCACCGTTTCAGGGGCCTCTGGAAACACCATATATTTT
TRBJ1-6	.	TRBV15	TRBD1	CATSIRWVGQGQTLHF	TGTGCCACCAGCATTCGTTGGGTCGGACAGGGCCAAACCCTCCACTTT
TRBJ2-1	.	TRBV7-3	.	CASSLGGMTNEQFF	TGTGCCAGCAGCTTAGGCGGGATGACGAATGAGCAGTTCTTC
TRBJ2-7	.	TRBV7-9	.	CASSPAGSYEQYF	TGTGCCAGCAGTCCGGCAGGATCCTACGAGCAGTACTTC
TRBJ1-1	.	TRBV7-3	.	CASSLLGGLATEAFF	TGTGCCAGCAGCTTATTGGGGGGATTAGCCACTGAAGCTTTCTTT
TRBJ1-1	.	TRBV11-2	.	CASSSRTVRANTEAFF	TGTGCCAGCAGCTCCCGGACAGTCCGGGCTAACACTGAAGCTTTCTTT
TRBJ1-5	.	TRBV2	.	CASRRGGNQPQHF	TGTGCCAGCAGAAGGGGAGGGAATCAGCCCCAGCATTTT
TRBJ2-1	few	TRBV19	TRBD1	CASSLGQGDNEQFF	TGTGCCAGTAGTTTGGGACAGGGGGACAATGAGCAGTTCTTC
TRBJ2-2	.	TRBV28	.	CASSLPRMTGNTGELFF	TGTGCCAGCAGCCTCCCCCGGATGACAGGGAACACCGGGGAGCTGTTTTTT
TRBJ2-2	.	TRBV4-2	.	CASSQFAVEGRPSGELFF	TGTGCCAGCAGCCAATTTGCTGTGGAGGGGCGTCCGTCCGGGGAGCTGTTTTTT
TRBJ1-2	.	TRBV6-1	TRBD1	CASSERDRRYYGYTF	TGTGCCAGCAGTGAGAGGGACAGAAGATACTATGGCTACACCTTC
TRBJ1-2	few	TRBV28	TRBD1	CASTGANYGYPF	TGTGCCTCGACAGGGGCCAACTATGGCTACCCCTTC
TRBJ2-6	.	TRBV28	.	CASSSPGSGGANVLTF	TGTGCCAGCAGTTCCCCAGGGTCTGGTGGGGCCAACGTCCTGACTTTC
TRBJ2-7	.	TRBV20-1	TRBD1	CSADREYEQYF	TGCAGTGCTGACAGGGAATACGAGCAGTACTTC
TRBJ2-2	.	TRBV27	.	CASSFRVGTGELFF	TGTGCCAGCAGTTTCAGGGTTGGCACCGGGGAGCTGTTTTTT
TRBJ2-7	.	TRBV10-3	.	CASRSNYEQYF	TGTGCCAGCCGTTCTAACTACGAGCAGTACTTC
TRBJ2-3	.	TRBV28	.	CASSFSGTSTDTQYF	TGTGCCAGCAGTTTTTCCGGGACAAGCACAGATACGCAGTATTTT
TRBJ2-7	.	TRBV7-9	TRBD1	CASSLVGTGGIRQYF	TGTGCCAGCAGCTTAGTGGGGACAGGGGGCATCAGGCAGTACTTC
TRBJ2-2	.	TRBV5-4	.	CASSKSGLNTGELFF	TGTGCCAGCAGCAAATCGGGACTGAACACCGGGGAGCTGTTTTTT
TRBJ2-7	.	TRBV4-2	.	CASSQDPGGYYEQYF	TGTGCCAGCAGCCAAGATCCGGGGGGCTACTACGAGCAGTACTTC
TRBJ2-7	.	TRBV4-2	TRBD1	CASSPGGERTYEQYF	TGTGCCAGCAGTCCAGGGGGCGAGCGGACCTACGAGCAGTACTTC
TRBJ1-1	.	TRBV6-5	.	CASSYEGRGVVTEAFF	TGTGCCAGCAGTTACGAGGGGCGGGGAGTGGTTACTGAAGCTTTCTTT
TRBJ1-1	few	TRBV7-3	TRBD1	CASSLGAGGTEAFF	TGTGCCAGCAGCTTAGGCGCAGGGGGCACTGAAGCTTTCTTT
TRBJ2-7	few	TRBV7-2	.	CASSLAISSYEQYF	TGTGCCAGCAGCTTAGCGATTAGCTCCTACGAGCAGTACTTC
TRBJ1-2	.	TRBV27	.	CASSTTGNSGYTF	TGTGCCAGCAGTACAACAGGGAATTCCGGCTACACCTTC
TRBJ1-2	.	TRBV4-3	.	CASSQGYRSSNYGYTF	TGCGCCAGCAGCCAAGGGTATCGCAGTTCGAACTATGGCTACACCTTC